The 15 T cell receptor beta chains reported below all come from one sample, sequenced in a study of vaccination effects on CD4 cells after COVID-19. Method: immunoSEQ multiplex PCR; TCRdb's copy keeps in-frame clones and lacks some. The sample has about 14,000 clones; approximately 72% are singletons. Antigen-specific CD4+ T cells were expanded (with viral peptide pools) by the ViraFEST assay ahead of sequencing. Upon completion of more than eight days in culture, CD4+ T cells were isolated. Each participant received a vaccine that was either BNT162b2 or mRNA-1273, given as two doses. Antigens of these TCRs are unknown. The sample consisted of CD4+ T cells from PBMCs cultured with SARS-CoV-2 spike peptides, taken after COVID-19 vaccination. These receptors were taken from a human donor who received a COVID-19 vaccine.

This clone has more than one count but fewer than ten. This rearrangement joins TRBV28 to TRBJ1-2; no reliable D call. This CDR3 is built from 13 residues. The V end was cut by 9 bases, the J end by 10 bases, with 21 bases between. Germline-derived CDR1 and CDR2 are MDHEN and SYDVKM. The CDR3 DNA reads TGTGCCAGTAGATCCAGCCTAACCCATTTCTACACCTTC. This translates into CASRSSLTHFYTF.

The chain joins TRBV29-1 to TRBJ2-2, with a possible D match to TRBD1 (6 bases). The V gene's germline CDR1 is SQVTM and CDR2 ANQGSEA. The CDR3 has 17 amino acids. V was cut by 3 bases and J by 4 bases, with 21 bases left in between. CDR3 DNA sequence: TGCAGCGTTGATTGTTGGGGTGGACAGCTTGGCACCGGGGAGCTGTTTTTT. Translating it yields CSVDCWGGQLGTGELFF.

The CDR3: CASSQPGITEAFF. The CDR3 DNA follows: TGTGCCAGCAGCCAACCAGGGATCACTGAAGCTTTCTTT. The rearrangement joins TRBV4-2 to TRBJ1-1; the D gene is possibly TRBD1 (5 bases). This CDR3 has 13 amino acids. Per the germline V gene, CDR1 is LGHNA and CDR2 is YNFKEQ. Trimming pared 2 bases from V and 4 bases from J, leaving 8 bases between.

The chain employs TRBV5-1 and TRBJ2-4; no definite D call. The germline V gene encodes CDR1 SGHRS and CDR2 YFSETQ. The CDR3 has 16 amino acids. V lost 4 bases and J lost 0, with 14 bases in between. DNA of the CDR3: TGCGCCAGCAGCCCTAGAGAGACGCTAGCCAAAAACATTCAGTACTTC. It is translated as CASSPRETLAKNIQYF.

This sequence joins TRBV28 and TRBJ2-7; D is undetermined. Trimming took off 2 bases at V and 7 bases at J, with 12 bases between the two ends. This CDR3 is 13 amino acids long. CDR1 is MDHEN, CDR2 SYDVKM, per germline. CDR3: CASSLDPNFEQYF. CDR3 coding DNA: TGTGCCAGCAGTTTAGATCCCAATTTTGAGCAGTACTTC.

The chain couples TRBV5-6 to TRBJ2-5; 9 nucleotides align to TRBD1. Trimming cost V 6 bases and J 5 bases; bases outside gene matches: 8. This CDR3 has 14 amino acids. CDR1 is SGHDT and CDR2 is YYEEEE in the germline V gene. CDR3 sequence reads: CASNAWDRAETQYF. Written as DNA, the CDR3 is TGTGCCAGCAACGCATGGGACAGGGCGGAGACCCAGTACTTC.

The J gene is TRBJ1-2, the V gene TRBV5-1, with 9 bases fitting TRBD1. V was pared by 0 bases and J by 7 bases, with 4 bases of the junction left unmatched. Germline V gene sequence: CDR1 SGHRS, CDR2 YFSETQ. This CDR3 has 14 residues. CDR3 DNA: TGCGCCAGCAGCTTGGGGGGACAGGGCGTTGGCTACACCTTC. Residues: CASSLGGQGVGYTF. The full variable domain, its missing parts supplied by reference TRBV5-1 and TRBJ1-2, is KAGVTQTPRYLIKTRGQQVTLSCSPISGHRSVSWYQQTPGQGLQFLFEYFSETQRNKGNFPGRFSGRQFSNSRSEMNVSTLELGDSALYLCASSLGGQGVGYTFGSGTRLTVV.

The V gene is TRBV28, the J gene TRBJ1-5; 8 nucleotides align to TRBD1. The CDR3 runs 14 residues. Germline CDR1 reads MDHEN; CDR2 reads SYDVKM. The J segment lost 3 bases and the V segment lost 10 bases, leaving 8 bases of the junction unmatched. This chain's CDR3 is CATRDRRFNQPQHF. The CDR3 DNA reads TGTGCCACTCGGGACAGGAGATTCAATCAGCCCCAGCATTTT. The whole variable domain, remainder taken from reference TRBV28 and TRBJ1-5, is DVKVTQSSRYLVKRTGEKVFLECVQDMDHENMFWYRQDPGLGLRLIYFSYDVKMKEKGDIPEGYSVSREKKERFSLILESASTNQTSMYLCATRDRRFNQPQHFGDGTRLSIL.

V and J are TRBV7-9 and TRBJ2-7, with a weak D call TRBD2 (6 bases). The CDR3 sequence is 13 residues long. V was cut by 3 bases and J by 4 bases, with 10 bases left in between. Germline V lookup: CDR1 SEHNR, CDR2 FQNEAQ (reference sequence). The CDR3 bases are TGTGCCAGCAGCTTCCGGACTAAATACGAGCAGTACTTC. It is translated as CASSFRTKYEQYF.

The chain is built from TRBV28 and TRBJ1-5; 9 bases are shared with TRBD1. The J segment lost 7 bases and the V segment lost 6 bases, leaving 13 bases of the junction unmatched. Looked up from germline, CDR1 is MDHEN and CDR2 is SYDVKM. The length of the CDR3 is 16 residues. The CDR3 loop is CASRTPGQGWEQPQHF. The DNA of the CDR3 is TGTGCCAGCAGGACCCCGGGACAGGGCTGGGAACAGCCCCAGCATTTT.

This chain joins TRBV5-4 and TRBJ2-7; TRBD1 might be the D (6 bases). Germline V gives CDR1 SGHNT, CDR2 YYREEE (reference sequence). V was cut by 0 bases and J by 1 base, with 11 bases left in between. The CDR3 consists of 15 residues. This chain's CDR3 is CASSLEAGASYEQYF. CDR3 in DNA: TGTGCCAGCAGCTTGGAGGCAGGGGCTTCCTACGAGCAGTACTTC.

By proportion, this clone is medium-sized. The chain combines TRBV3-1 (or the pseudogene TRBV3-2) with TRBJ2-2; D remains ambiguous. CDR3 length: 11 amino acids. Germline CDR1 and CDR2: LGHDT and YNNKEL (reference sequence). V was cut by 3 bases and J by 4 bases, with 0 bases left in between. The CDR3 is CASSHTGELFF. As DNA, the CDR3 is TGTGCCAGCAGCCACACCGGGGAGCTGTTTTTT.

This clone ranks as medium-sized. This chain links TRBV7-9 with TRBJ1-2; the match to TRBD1 covers 7 bases. The CDR3 totals 14 residues. V dropped 4 bases and J dropped 7; count of bases not matched to a gene: 9. CDR1 is SEHNR, CDR2 FQNEAQ, per germline (reference sequence). CDR3 loop: CASSSSRGVFGYTF. CDR3 sequence (DNA): TGTGCCAGCAGCTCCTCCAGGGGGGTCTTTGGCTACACCTTC. The complete variable domain, with remaining parts taken from reference TRBV7-9 and TRBJ1-2, reads DTGVSQNPRHKITKRGQNVTFRCDPISEHNRLYWYRQTLGQGPEFLTYFQNEAQLEKSRLLSDRFSAERPKGSFSTLEIQRTEQGDSAMYLCASSSSRGVFGYTFGSGTRLTVV.

V is TRBV7-2 and J is TRBJ1-1, with TRBD1 identical over 8 bases. The junction had 8 bases not matched to a gene; V was cut back by 5 bases and J by 0 bases. There are 16 residues in the CDR3. The V gene's germline CDR1 is SGHTA and CDR2 FQGNSA. The CDR3 DNA is TGTGCCAGCAGCCCAGGGGGCCGGAAAGTGAACACTGAAGCTTTCTTT. Its translation: CASSPGGRKVNTEAFF.

The CDR3 DNA sequence: TGTGCCAGCTCACCACCTATGAACCAAGAGACCCAGTACTTC. Translating it yields CASSPPMNQETQYF. The chain recombines TRBV18 with TRBJ2-5, with D uncertain. Germline CDR1 KGHSH, CDR2 LQKENI. The CDR3 has 14 amino acids. V was shortened by 0 bases and J by 0 bases, with 5 bases between the two germline ends.